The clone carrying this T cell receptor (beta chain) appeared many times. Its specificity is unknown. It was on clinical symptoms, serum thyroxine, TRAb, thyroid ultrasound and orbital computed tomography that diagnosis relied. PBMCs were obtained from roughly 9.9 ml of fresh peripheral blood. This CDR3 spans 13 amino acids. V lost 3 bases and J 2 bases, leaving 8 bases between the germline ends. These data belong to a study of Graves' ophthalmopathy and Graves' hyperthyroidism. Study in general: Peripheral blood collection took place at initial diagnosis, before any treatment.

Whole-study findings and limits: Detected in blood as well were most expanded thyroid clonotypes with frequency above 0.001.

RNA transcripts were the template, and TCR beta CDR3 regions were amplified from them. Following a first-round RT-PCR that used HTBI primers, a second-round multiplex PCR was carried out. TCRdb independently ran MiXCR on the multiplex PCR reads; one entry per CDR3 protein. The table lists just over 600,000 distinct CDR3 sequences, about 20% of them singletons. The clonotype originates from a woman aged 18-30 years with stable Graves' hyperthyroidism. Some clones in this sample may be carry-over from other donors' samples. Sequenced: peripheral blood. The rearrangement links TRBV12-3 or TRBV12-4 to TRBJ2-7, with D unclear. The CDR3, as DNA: TGTGCCAGCAGTTTCGGCACGACCTACGAGCAGTACTTC. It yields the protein CASSFGTTYEQYF.